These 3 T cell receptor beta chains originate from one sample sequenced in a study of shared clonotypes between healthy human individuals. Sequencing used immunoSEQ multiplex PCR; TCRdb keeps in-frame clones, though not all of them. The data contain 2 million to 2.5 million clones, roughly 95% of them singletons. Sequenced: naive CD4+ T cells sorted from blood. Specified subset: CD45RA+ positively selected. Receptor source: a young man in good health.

CDR3 sequence: CASSPAAGREYNEQFF. The CDR3 DNA follows: TGCGCCAGCAGCCCCGCAGCGGGACGGGAGTACAATGAGCAGTTCTTC. The J gene is TRBJ2-1, the V gene TRBV5-1, with TRBD2 matching over 7 bases. The length of the CDR3 is 16 residues. V gave up 4 bases and J gave up 4 bases; unmatched junction bases: 11. The germline gives CDR1 SGHRS, CDR2 YFSETQ. Full variable domain (missing parts from reference TRBV5-1 and TRBJ2-1): KAGVTQTPRYLIKTRGQQVTLSCSPISGHRSVSWYQQTPGQGLQFLFEYFSETQRNKGNFPGRFSGRQFSNSRSEMNVSTLELGDSALYLCASSPAAGREYNEQFFGPGTRLTVL.

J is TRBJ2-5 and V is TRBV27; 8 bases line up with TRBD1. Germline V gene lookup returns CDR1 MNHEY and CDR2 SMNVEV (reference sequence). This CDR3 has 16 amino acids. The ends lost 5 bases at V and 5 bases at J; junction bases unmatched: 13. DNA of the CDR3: TGTGCCAGCAGTCCTCGGGACAGGCTCCTCGGGGAGACCCAGTACTTC. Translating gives CASSPRDRLLGETQYF.

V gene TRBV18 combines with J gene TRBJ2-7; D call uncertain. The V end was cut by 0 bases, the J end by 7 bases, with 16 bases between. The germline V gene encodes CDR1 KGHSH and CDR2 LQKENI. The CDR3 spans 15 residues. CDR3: CASSPPGHSDLEQYF. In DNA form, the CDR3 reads TGTGCCAGCTCACCACCTGGTCACTCGGATTTGGAGCAGTACTTC.